The 30 T cell receptor beta chains presented below share a single source sample, sequenced in a study of blood T cell repertoires in COVID-19. Profiled with immunoSEQ multiplex PCR; TCRdb holds only in-frame clones, not every one. The repertoire holds 350,000 to 500,000 clones, around nine tenths seen once, with 1.4% in the top ten. The specimen sequenced was PBMCs or T cells enriched from blood (not recorded which). The receptors derive from a woman younger than 35 who had been exposed to COVID-19.

The V and J genes are TRBV7-9 and TRBJ2-5; 7 nucleotides agree with TRBD1. Germline V gene sequence: CDR1 SEHNR, CDR2 FQNEAQ (reference sequence). The CDR3 contains 16 residues. J was trimmed by 5 bases and V by 3 bases; bases with no gene match: 12. The CDR3 reads CASSFEVWGTDETQYF. In DNA form, the CDR3 reads TGTGCCAGCAGCTTTGAGGTTTGGGGGACAGACGAGACCCAGTACTTC.

J is TRBJ2-3 and V is TRBV9, with TRBD2 matching over 8 bases. J was trimmed by 0 bases and V by 0 bases; bases with no gene match: 3. Germline V gene lookup returns CDR1 SGDLS and CDR2 YYNGEE. This CDR3 is 16 amino acids long. The CDR3 here is CASSVGASGSTDTQYF. The DNA for the CDR3 is TGTGCCAGCAGCGTAGGGGCTAGCGGGAGCACAGATACGCAGTATTTT.

This chain joins TRBV6-1 and TRBJ1-1; tentative D call: TRBD1 (5 bases). Trimming shortened V by 2 bases and J by 4 bases, and 14 bases separated the two germline ends. CDR3 length: 15 amino acids. Germline loops: CDR1 MNHNS, CDR2 SASEGT. The DNA for the CDR3 is TGTGCCAGCAGTGAACTTGTCAGGGCGCCCACTGAAGCTTTCTTT. The encoded protein is CASSELVRAPTEAFF.

The chain couples TRBV10-2 to TRBJ1-2, with 7 positions matching TRBD1. Germline CDR1 is WSHSY and CDR2 is SAAADI. CDR3 length: 11 residues. V shed 8 bases and J 5 bases; nucleotides not matched to a gene: 2. CDR3 residues: CASQQGYGYTF. The DNA for the CDR3 is TGCGCCAGCCAACAGGGGTATGGCTACACCTTC.

V and J are TRBV25-1 and TRBJ2-1; TRBD1 agrees at 10 bases. In germline, CDR1 is MGHDK, CDR2 SYGVNS. Trimming at V came to 6 bases and at J to 6 bases, leaving 5 bases not matched to a gene. This CDR3 contains 14 residues. CDR3: CASRRQGASNEQFF. The CDR3 nucleotides are TGTGCCAGCAGACGACAGGGGGCCAGCAATGAGCAGTTCTTC.

The V and J genes are TRBV7-2 and TRBJ1-1, with TRBD1 matching 7 bases. CDR1 and CDR2 from the germline V gene are SGHTA and FQGNSA. The CDR3 has 14 residues. Trimming removed 5 bases from V and 4 bases from J; junction bases left unmatched: 7. CDR3 loop: CASSNRGLFTEAFF. CDR3 nucleotides: TGTGCCAGCAGCAACAGGGGATTATTCACTGAAGCTTTCTTT.

This clone occurred once. The genes are TRBV7-8 and TRBJ2-7; TRBD2 aligns across 7 bases. Germline V gene sequence: CDR1 SGHVS, CDR2 FQNEAQ. The CDR3 is 15 residues long. Trimming at V came to 5 bases and at J to 0 bases, leaving 7 bases not matched to a gene. In DNA, the CDR3 is TGTGCCAGCAGCCTTGGGCTAGCGGCCTCCTACGAGCAGTACTTC. It is translated as CASSLGLAASYEQYF.

This clone was observed a few times. The rearrangement joins TRBV29-1 to TRBJ1-1; D not certain. This CDR3 is built from 11 residues. Trimming took off 7 bases at V and 0 bases at J, with 6 bases between the two ends. Germline V gene sequence: CDR1 SQVTM, CDR2 ANQGSEA. For the CDR3, the DNA is TGCAGCGGGACTCTGAACACTGAAGCTTTCTTT. Amino acids: CSGTLNTEAFF.

Here the CDR3 reads CASSFTGRVTGNTIYF. The CDR3, as DNA: TGTGCCAGCAGTTTCACAGGACGTGTAACTGGAAACACCATATATTTT. The chain is built from TRBV6-5 and TRBJ1-3, with a weak D call TRBD1 (5 bases). With 4 bases removed from V and 2 bases from J, the gap between germline ends came to 15 bases. CDR1 is MNHEY and CDR2 is SVGAGI in the germline V gene. This CDR3 is built from 16 residues.

The rearrangement uses TRBV2 and TRBJ1-1, with 7 bases fitting TRBD1. V lost 4 bases, J lost 5 bases, and 4 bases stayed unmatched. The CDR3 is made up of 13 amino acids. Germline lookup yields CDR1 SNHLY and CDR2 FYNNEI. The CDR3 DNA sequence: TGTGCCAGCAGTGCACCGACAGGGACTGAAGCTTTCTTT. Translated, it gives CASSAPTGTEAFF.

This chain joins TRBV28 and TRBJ2-7; 11 bases match TRBD2. V was clipped by 3 bases and J by 0 bases; unmatched bases: 4. The germline V gene has CDR1 MDHEN and CDR2 SYDVKM. The CDR3 consists of 16 residues. This CDR3 reads CASSFLAGGPSYEQYF. The CDR3, as DNA: TGTGCCAGCAGTTTTTTAGCGGGAGGGCCCTCCTACGAGCAGTACTTC. Together with reference TRBV28 and TRBJ2-7, the CDR3 gives the full variable domain: DVKVTQSSRYLVKRTGEKVFLECVQDMDHENMFWYRQDPGLGLRLIYFSYDVKMKEKGDIPEGYSVSREKKERFSLILESASTNQTSMYLCASSFLAGGPSYEQYFGPGTRLTVT.

The chain combines TRBV7-2 with TRBJ1-6, with 7 nucleotides matching TRBD1. Germline V gene lookup returns CDR1 SGHTA and CDR2 FQGNSA. CDR3 size: 14 residues. J was trimmed by 6 bases and V by 2 bases; bases with no gene match: 1. The CDR3 DNA reads as TGTGCCAGCAGCTTATACAGGGGTAATTCACCCCTCCACTTT. Encoded protein: CASSLYRGNSPLHF.

The chain joins TRBV14 to TRBJ1-2; TRBD1 matches at 11 bases. Looked up from germline, CDR1 is SGHDN and CDR2 is FVKESK. This CDR3 spans 14 amino acids. The V and J ends lost 4 bases and 8 bases, in that order; junction bases with no gene match: 6. CDR3 DNA: TGTGCCAGCAGCCCCGGACAGGGGGCTTCCGGCTACACCTTC. This translates into CASSPGQGASGYTF.

There are a few counts of this clone. V usage is TRBV15 and J usage is TRBJ1-5; D not certain. CDR1 and CDR2 from the germline V gene are LNHNV and YYDKDF (reference sequence). Trimming shortened V by 0 bases and J by 5 bases, and 11 bases separated the two germline ends. The CDR3 spans 15 residues. The CDR3 nucleotides read TGTGCCACCAGCAGAGAACGAGCTAAGTATCAGCCCCAGCATTTT. Translating gives CATSRERAKYQPQHF.

The CDR3 DNA is TGTGCCAGCTCCCCCAATACAGGCAGTGGGAATCAGCCCCAGCATTTT. Its protein product is CASSPNTGSGNQPQHF. The chain links TRBV18 to TRBJ1-5; perhaps TRBD1 as D (5 bases). The V end was cut by 6 bases, the J end by 4 bases, with 19 bases between. CDR3 length equals 16 residues. Germline V lookup: CDR1 KGHSH, CDR2 LQKENI.

This chain connects TRBV25-1 to TRBJ2-5; D ambiguous. Per the germline V gene, CDR1 is MGHDK and CDR2 is SYGVNS. V was cut by 1 base and J by 5 bases, with 17 bases left in between. CDR3 length: 16 residues. The CDR3 spells CASSELRLVGGETQYF. As DNA, the CDR3 is TGTGCCAGCAGTGAATTGAGGCTAGTGGGTGGGGAGACCCAGTACTTC.

The chain links TRBV5-6 to TRBJ2-1; 9 bases agree with TRBD1. Germline CDR1 and CDR2: SGHDT and YYEEEE. V trimming: 4 bases; J trimming: 9 bases; junction bases outside the gene matches: 14. This CDR3 is 16 amino acids long. The DNA for the CDR3 is TGTGCCAGCAGCGCACCGACTCCGGGACAGGGCTTTGAGCAGTTCTTC. It encodes CASSAPTPGQGFEQFF.

This rearrangement joins TRBV6-2 or TRBV6-3 to TRBJ2-5; 10 bases match TRBD2. The CDR3 covers 15 residues. CDR1 and CDR2 from the germline V gene are MNHEY and SVGEGT. V dropped 5 bases and J dropped 6; count of bases not matched to a gene: 9. The CDR3 sequence: CASSSPSGGNKTQYF. CDR3 nucleotide sequence: TGTGCCAGCAGTAGCCCTAGCGGGGGCAACAAGACCCAGTACTTC.

CDR3 sequence: CASIRQESSYEQYF. CDR3 nucleotide sequence: TGTGCCAGCATCAGACAGGAATCCTCCTACGAGCAGTACTTC. This rearrangement joins TRBV11-2 to TRBJ2-7; tentative D call: TRBD1 (6 bases). CDR3 length: 14 residues. CDR1 and CDR2 from the germline V gene are SGHAT and FQNNGV. V was clipped by 7 bases and J by 0 bases, with 13 bases between them.

There are a few counts of this clone. This chain links TRBV3-1 (or the pseudogene TRBV3-2) with TRBJ2-2; D is possibly TRBD2 (6 bases). The germline V and J ends were trimmed by 2 bases and 4 bases, with 8 bases remaining between them. Germline lookup yields CDR1 LGHDT and CDR2 YNNKEL (reference sequence). This CDR3 region has 14 residues. The CDR3 loop is CASSQLRGTGELFF. The CDR3 DNA follows: TGTGCCAGCAGCCAATTGCGGGGCACCGGGGAGCTGTTTTTT.

The chain recombines TRBV13 with TRBJ1-2; D is uncertain. Germline-derived CDR1 and CDR2 are PRHDT and FYEKMQ (reference sequence). This CDR3 contains 15 residues. Trimming left V 8 bases short and J 0 bases short, with 16 bases between. CDR3 in amino acids: CASGGSPVTNYGYTF. The DNA for the CDR3 is TGTGCCAGCGGAGGATCGCCAGTTACTAACTATGGCTACACCTTC.

This clone was detected only a few times. The V call is TRBV15, the J call TRBJ2-6; no clear D. V lost 0 bases, J lost 0 bases, and 3 bases lay in between. CDR1 is LNHNV and CDR2 is YYDKDF in the germline V gene (reference sequence). CDR3 length equals 15 residues. The DNA for the CDR3 is TGTGCCACCAGCAGAGACAACTCTGGGGCCAACGTCCTGACTTTC. This translates into CATSRDNSGANVLTF.

This clone was seen once. The gene calls are TRBV28 and TRBJ2-2; D is possibly TRBD1 (6 bases). Looked up from germline, CDR1 is MDHEN and CDR2 is SYDVKM. Deletions cut 3 bases from V and 5 bases from J, with 13 bases between. This CDR3 region has 15 residues. CDR3 DNA: TGTGCCAGCAGTTTCGGAACAGGGTGGACCGGGGAGCTGTTTTTT. Translated, it gives CASSFGTGWTGELFF.

The V call is TRBV19, the J call TRBJ1-4, with D possibly matching TRBD1 (5 bases). Germline V gives CDR1 LNHDA, CDR2 SQIVND (reference sequence). The CDR3 has 14 amino acids. V was clipped by 8 bases and J by 8 bases, with 18 bases between them. The CDR3 loop is CASSKKGAGEKLFF. The CDR3 bases are TGTGCCAGTTCGAAGAAAGGGGCAGGAGAAAAACTGTTTTTT.

The chain joins TRBV28 to TRBJ2-3; D is possibly TRBD2 (7 bases). The V end was cut by 5 bases, the J end by 4 bases, with 19 bases between. The CDR3 has 16 residues. In germline, CDR1 is MDHEN, CDR2 SYDVKM. For the CDR3, the DNA is TGTGCCAGCAGTGATTGGGGGGGGGCGATATCAGATACGCAGTATTTT. It translates to CASSDWGGAISDTQYF.

The V call is TRBV7-2, the J call TRBJ2-3; D unresolved. V was clipped by 0 bases and J by 3 bases, with 7 bases between them. This CDR3 spans 14 amino acids. From germline, CDR1 is SGHTA and CDR2 FQGNSA. CDR3 loop: CASSLASFTDTQYF. As DNA, the CDR3 is TGTGCCAGCAGCTTAGCTTCGTTTACAGATACGCAGTATTTT.

The chain is built from TRBV6-6 and TRBJ2-1; no firm D call. The ends were cut back, 6 bases at V and 7 bases at J, with 4 bases in the middle. The length of the CDR3 is 10 residues. The germline gives CDR1 MNHNY, CDR2 SVGAGI (reference sequence). CDR3 DNA: TGTGCCAGCAGCCAGAATGAGCAGTTCTTC. Translation: CASSQNEQFF.

The chain carries TRBV27 and TRBJ1-2; 9 bases fit TRBD1. From germline, CDR1 is MNHEY and CDR2 SMNVEV (reference sequence). Trimming removed 6 bases from V and 4 bases from J; junction bases left unmatched: 12. The CDR3 extends over 16 amino acids. The CDR3 is CASSPYWTGEGYGYTF. The CDR3 DNA reads TGTGCCAGCAGCCCCTATTGGACAGGGGAGGGCTATGGCTACACCTTC.

The CDR3 sequence: CASSIGIRAGYTF. The CDR3 DNA reads TGTGCCAGTAGTATAGGGATCAGGGCTGGCTACACCTTC. The gene calls are TRBV19 and TRBJ1-2; TRBD1 is a possible D gene (5 bases). Germline V gives CDR1 LNHDA, CDR2 SQIVND (reference sequence). This CDR3 is built from 13 residues. V gave up 1 base and J gave up 7 bases, with 10 bases separating them.

This chain links TRBV11-2 with TRBJ2-1; 10 bases match TRBD2. Germline V gene data show CDR1 as SGHAT and CDR2 as FQNNGV. CDR3 size: 16 residues. V trimming: 5 bases; J trimming: 8 bases; junction bases outside the gene matches: 12. This chain's CDR3 is CASSQLLAGSGDEQFF. DNA of the CDR3: TGTGCCAGCAGCCAGTTACTAGCGGGGAGTGGAGATGAGCAGTTCTTC.